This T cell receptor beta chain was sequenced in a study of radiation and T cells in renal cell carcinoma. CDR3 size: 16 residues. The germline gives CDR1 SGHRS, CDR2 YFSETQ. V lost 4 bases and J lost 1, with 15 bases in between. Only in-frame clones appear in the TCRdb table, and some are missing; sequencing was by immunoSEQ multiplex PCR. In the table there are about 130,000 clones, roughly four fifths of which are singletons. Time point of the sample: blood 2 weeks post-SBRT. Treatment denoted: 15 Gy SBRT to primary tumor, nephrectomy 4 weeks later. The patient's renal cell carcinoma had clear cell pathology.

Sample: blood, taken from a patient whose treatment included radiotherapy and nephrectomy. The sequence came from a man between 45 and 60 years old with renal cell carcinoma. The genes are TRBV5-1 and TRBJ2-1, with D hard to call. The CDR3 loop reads CASSPVPGFSYNEQFF. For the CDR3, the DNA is TGCGCCAGCAGCCCAGTTCCCGGGTTTTCCTACAATGAGCAGTTCTTC.